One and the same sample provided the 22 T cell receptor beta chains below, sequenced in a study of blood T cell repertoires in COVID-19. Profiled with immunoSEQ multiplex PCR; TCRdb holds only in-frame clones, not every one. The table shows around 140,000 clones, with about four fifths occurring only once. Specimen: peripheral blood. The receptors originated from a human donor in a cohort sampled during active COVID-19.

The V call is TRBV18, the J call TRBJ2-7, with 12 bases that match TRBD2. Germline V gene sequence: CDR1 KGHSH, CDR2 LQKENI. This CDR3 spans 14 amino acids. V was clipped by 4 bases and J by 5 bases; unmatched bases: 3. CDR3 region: CASSQTSGSNEQYF. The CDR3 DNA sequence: TGTGCCAGCTCACAGACTAGCGGGAGCAACGAGCAGTACTTC. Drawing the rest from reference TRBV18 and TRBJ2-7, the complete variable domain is NAGVMQNPRHLVRRRGQEARLRCSPMKGHSHVYWYRQLPEEGLKFMVYLQKENIIDESGMPKERFSAEFPKEGPSILRIQQVVRGDSAAYFCASSQTSGSNEQYFGPGTRLTVT.

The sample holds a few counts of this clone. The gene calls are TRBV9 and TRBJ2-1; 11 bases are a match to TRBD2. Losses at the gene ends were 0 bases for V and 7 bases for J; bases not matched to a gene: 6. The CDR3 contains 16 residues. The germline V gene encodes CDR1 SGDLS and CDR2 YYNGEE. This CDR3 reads CASSVVTSGSLNEQFF. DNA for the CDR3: TGTGCCAGCAGCGTAGTCACTAGCGGGAGTCTGAATGAGCAGTTCTTC.

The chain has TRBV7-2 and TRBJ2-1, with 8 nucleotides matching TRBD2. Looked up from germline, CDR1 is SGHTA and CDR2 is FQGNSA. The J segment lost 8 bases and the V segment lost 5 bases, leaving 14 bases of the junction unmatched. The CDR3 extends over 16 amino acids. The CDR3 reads CASSPNTGGAVDEQFF. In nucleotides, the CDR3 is TGTGCCAGCAGCCCCAATACGGGGGGGGCCGTCGATGAGCAGTTCTTC.

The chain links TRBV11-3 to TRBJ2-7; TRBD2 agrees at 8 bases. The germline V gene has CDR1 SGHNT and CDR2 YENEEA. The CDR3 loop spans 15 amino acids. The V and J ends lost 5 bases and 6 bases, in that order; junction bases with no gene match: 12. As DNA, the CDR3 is TGTGCCAGCAGCGCCAGTGGCCTAGCGGGTTCCGAGCAGTACTTC. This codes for CASSASGLAGSEQYF.

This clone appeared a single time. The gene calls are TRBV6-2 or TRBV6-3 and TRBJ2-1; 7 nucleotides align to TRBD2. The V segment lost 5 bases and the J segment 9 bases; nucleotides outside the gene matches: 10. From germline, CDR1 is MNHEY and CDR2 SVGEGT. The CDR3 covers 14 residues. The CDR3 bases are TGTGCCAGCAGTCTCCTTGGGGGGGTAGGTGAGCAGTTCTTC. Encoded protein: CASSLLGGVGEQFF.

The CDR3 here is CASSLASGSYGELFF. The CDR3 DNA is TGTGCCAGCAGCTTGGCGAGCGGGAGTTACGGGGAGCTGTTTTTT. The V gene is TRBV7-2, the J gene TRBJ2-2; 8 bases line up with TRBD2. The V gene end was trimmed by 3 bases and the J gene end by 7 bases; junction bases not matched to a gene: 7. CDR3 length equals 15 residues. In germline, CDR1 is SGHTA, CDR2 FQGNSA.

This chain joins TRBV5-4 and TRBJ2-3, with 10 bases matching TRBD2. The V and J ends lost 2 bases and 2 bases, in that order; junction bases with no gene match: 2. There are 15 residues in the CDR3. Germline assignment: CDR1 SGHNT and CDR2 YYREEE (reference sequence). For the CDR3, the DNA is TGTGCCAGCAGCTTACTAGCGGGACCCACAGATACGCAGTATTTT. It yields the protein CASSLLAGPTDTQYF.

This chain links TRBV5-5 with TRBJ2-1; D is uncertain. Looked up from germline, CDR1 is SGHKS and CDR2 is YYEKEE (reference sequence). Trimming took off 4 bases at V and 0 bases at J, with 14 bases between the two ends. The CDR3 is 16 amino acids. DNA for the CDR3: TGTGCCAGCAGCGCTATTCTAGTCTCCTCCTACAATGAGCAGTTCTTC. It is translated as CASSAILVSSYNEQFF.

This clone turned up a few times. CDR3 loop: CASSQDAGELYEQYF. The CDR3 DNA is TGCGCCAGCAGCCAAGACGCAGGGGAACTCTACGAGCAGTACTTC. The chain has TRBV4-1 and TRBJ2-7; D may be TRBD1 (6 bases). The CDR3 sequence is 15 residues long. Germline V gene data show CDR1 as MGHRA and CDR2 as YSYEKL. Trimming took 0 bases from V and 3 from J, leaving 12 bases between them.

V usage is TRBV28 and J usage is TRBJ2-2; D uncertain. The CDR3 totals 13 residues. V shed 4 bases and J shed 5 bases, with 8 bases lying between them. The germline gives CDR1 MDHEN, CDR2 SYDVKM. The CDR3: CASSSLTTGELFF. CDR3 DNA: TGTGCCAGCAGTTCGTTGACAACCGGGGAGCTGTTTTTT.

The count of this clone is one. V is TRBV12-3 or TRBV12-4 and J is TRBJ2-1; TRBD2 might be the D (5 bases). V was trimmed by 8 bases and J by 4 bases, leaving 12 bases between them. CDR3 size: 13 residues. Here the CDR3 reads CASGSARYNEQFF. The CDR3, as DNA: TGTGCCAGCGGTAGCGCGAGGTACAATGAGCAGTTCTTC.

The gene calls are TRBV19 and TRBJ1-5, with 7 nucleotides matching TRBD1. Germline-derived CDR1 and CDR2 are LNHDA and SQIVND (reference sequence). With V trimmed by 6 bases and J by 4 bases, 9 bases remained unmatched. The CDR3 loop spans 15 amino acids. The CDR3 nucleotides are TGTGCCAGTAGCCCGGGACAGACGGATAATCAGCCCCAGCATTTT. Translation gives CASSPGQTDNQPQHF.

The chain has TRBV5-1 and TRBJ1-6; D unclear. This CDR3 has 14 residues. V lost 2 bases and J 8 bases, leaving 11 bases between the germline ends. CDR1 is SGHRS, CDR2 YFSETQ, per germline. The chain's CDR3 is CASSFDISYSPLHF. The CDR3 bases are TGCGCCAGCAGCTTCGACATCAGCTATTCACCCCTCCACTTT.

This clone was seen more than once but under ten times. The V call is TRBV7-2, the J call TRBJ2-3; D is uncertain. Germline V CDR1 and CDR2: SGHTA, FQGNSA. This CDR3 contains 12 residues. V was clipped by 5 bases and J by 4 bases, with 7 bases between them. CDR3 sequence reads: CASSRRADTQYF. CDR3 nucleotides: TGTGCCAGCAGCCGTCGGGCAGATACGCAGTATTTT.

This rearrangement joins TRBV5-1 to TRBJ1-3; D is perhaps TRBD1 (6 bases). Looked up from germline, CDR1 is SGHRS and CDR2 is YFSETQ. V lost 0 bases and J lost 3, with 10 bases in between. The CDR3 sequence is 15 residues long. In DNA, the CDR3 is TGCGCCAGCAGCTTGGCAGGGGTTGGTGGAAACACCATATATTTT. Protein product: CASSLAGVGGNTIYF.

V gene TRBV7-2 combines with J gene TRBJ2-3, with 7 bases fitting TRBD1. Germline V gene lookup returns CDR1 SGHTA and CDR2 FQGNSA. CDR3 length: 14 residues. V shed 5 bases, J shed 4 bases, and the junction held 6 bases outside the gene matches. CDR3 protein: CASSLRQGADTQYF. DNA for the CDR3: TGTGCCAGCAGCCTTCGACAGGGAGCAGATACGCAGTATTTT.

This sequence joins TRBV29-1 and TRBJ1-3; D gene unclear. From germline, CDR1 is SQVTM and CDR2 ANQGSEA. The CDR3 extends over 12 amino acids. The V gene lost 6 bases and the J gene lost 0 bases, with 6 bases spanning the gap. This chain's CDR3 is CSVGDSGNTIYF. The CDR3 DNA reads TGCAGCGTAGGAGACTCTGGAAACACCATATATTTT.

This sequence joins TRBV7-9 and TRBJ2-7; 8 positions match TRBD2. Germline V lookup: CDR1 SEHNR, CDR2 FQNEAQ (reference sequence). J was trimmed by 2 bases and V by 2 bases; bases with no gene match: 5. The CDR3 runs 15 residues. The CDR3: CASSLLSGAAYEQYF. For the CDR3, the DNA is TGTGCCAGCAGCTTACTTAGCGGGGCGGCCTACGAGCAGTACTTC.

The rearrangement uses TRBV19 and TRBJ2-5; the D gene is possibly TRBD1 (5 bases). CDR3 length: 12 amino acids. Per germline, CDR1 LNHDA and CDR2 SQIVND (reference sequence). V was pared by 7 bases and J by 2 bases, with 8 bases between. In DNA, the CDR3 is TGTGCCAGTAAGACAGAACAAGAGACCCAGTACTTC. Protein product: CASKTEQETQYF.

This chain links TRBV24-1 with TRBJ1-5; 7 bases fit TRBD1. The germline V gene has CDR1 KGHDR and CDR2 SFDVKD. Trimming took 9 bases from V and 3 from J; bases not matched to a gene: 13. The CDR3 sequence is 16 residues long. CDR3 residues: CATWRGQVDFNQPQHF. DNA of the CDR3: TGTGCCACCTGGAGAGGACAGGTAGACTTCAATCAGCCCCAGCATTTT.

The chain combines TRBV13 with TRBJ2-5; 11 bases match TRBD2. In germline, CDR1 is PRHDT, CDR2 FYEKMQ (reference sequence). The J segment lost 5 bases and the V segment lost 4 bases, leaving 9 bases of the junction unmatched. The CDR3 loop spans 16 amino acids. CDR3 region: CASSYTGLAVVETQYF. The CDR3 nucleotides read TGTGCCAGCAGCTACACGGGACTAGCGGTCGTGGAGACCCAGTACTTC.

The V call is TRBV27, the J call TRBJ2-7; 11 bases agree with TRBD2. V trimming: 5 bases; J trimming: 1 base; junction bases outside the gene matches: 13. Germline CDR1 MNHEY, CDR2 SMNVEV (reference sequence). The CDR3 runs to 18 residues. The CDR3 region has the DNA TGTGCCAGCAGTCCCCGATCCCTTAGCGGGAGGGGATCCTACGAGCAGTACTTC. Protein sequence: CASSPRSLSGRGSYEQYF.